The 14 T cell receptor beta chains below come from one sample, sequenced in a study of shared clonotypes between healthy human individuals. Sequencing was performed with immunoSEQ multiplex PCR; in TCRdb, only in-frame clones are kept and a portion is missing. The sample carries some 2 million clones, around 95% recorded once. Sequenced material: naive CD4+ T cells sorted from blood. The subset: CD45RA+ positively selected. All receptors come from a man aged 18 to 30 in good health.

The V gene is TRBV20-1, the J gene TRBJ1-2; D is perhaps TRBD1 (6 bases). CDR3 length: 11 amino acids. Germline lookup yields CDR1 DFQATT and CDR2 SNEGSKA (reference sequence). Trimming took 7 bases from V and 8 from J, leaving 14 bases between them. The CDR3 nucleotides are TGCAGTGTCTACAGGGACGTGGGCTACACCTTC. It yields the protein CSVYRDVGYTF.

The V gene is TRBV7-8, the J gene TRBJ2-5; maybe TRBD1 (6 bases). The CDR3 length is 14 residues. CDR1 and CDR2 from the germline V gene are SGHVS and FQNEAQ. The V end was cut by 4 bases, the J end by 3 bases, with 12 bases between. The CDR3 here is CASSSVTGEETQYF. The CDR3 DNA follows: TGTGCCAGCAGCTCAGTGACAGGCGAAGAGACCCAGTACTTC.

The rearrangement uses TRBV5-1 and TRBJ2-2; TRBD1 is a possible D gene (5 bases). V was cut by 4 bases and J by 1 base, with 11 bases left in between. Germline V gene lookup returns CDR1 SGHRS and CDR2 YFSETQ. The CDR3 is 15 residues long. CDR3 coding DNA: TGCGCCAGCAGCCAGGGAAGGATGAACACCGGGGAGCTGTTTTTT. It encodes CASSQGRMNTGELFF. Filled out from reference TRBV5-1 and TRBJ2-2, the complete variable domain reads KAGVTQTPRYLIKTRGQQVTLSCSPISGHRSVSWYQQTPGQGLQFLFEYFSETQRNKGNFPGRFSGRQFSNSRSEMNVSTLELGDSALYLCASSQGRMNTGELFFGEGSRLTVL.

CDR3 in amino acids: CASTTYLRATANEKLFF. CDR3 coding DNA: TGTGCCAGCACTACTTATCTTCGGGCCACGGCTAATGAAAAACTGTTTTTT. V is TRBV27 and J is TRBJ1-4, with D unclear. The CDR3 loop spans 17 amino acids. Germline V lookup: CDR1 MNHEY, CDR2 SMNVEV (reference sequence). V was cut by 7 bases and J by 3 bases, with 21 bases left in between.

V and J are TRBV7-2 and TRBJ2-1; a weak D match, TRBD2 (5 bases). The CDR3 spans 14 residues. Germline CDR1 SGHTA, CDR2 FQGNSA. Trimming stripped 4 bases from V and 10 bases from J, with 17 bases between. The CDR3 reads CASSSWTYLNEQFF. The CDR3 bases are TGTGCCAGCAGCTCATGGACTTACCTAAACGAGCAGTTCTTC.

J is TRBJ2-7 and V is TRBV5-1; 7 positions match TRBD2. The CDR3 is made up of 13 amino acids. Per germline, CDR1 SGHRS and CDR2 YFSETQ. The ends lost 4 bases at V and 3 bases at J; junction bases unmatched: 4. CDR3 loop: CASSRGDGYEQYF. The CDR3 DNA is TGCGCCAGCAGCCGGGGGGACGGCTACGAGCAGTACTTC.

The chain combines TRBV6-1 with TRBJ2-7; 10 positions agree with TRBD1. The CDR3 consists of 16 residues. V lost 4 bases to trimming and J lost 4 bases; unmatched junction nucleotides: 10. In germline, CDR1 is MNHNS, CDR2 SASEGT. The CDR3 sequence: CASSAPPGQGKYEQYF. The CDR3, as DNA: TGTGCCAGCAGTGCACCGCCGGGACAGGGGAAGTACGAGCAGTACTTC.

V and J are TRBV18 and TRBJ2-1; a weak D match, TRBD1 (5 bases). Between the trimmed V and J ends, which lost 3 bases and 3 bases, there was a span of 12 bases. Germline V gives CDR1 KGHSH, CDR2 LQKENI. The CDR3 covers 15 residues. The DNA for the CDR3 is TGTGCCAGCTCACCGACCAGGCAGGGCTACAATGAGCAGTTCTTC. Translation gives CASSPTRQGYNEQFF. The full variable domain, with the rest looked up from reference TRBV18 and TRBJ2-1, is NAGVMQNPRHLVRRRGQEARLRCSPMKGHSHVYWYRQLPEEGLKFMVYLQKENIIDESGMPKERFSAEFPKEGPSILRIQQVVRGDSAAYFCASSPTRQGYNEQFFGPGTRLTVL.

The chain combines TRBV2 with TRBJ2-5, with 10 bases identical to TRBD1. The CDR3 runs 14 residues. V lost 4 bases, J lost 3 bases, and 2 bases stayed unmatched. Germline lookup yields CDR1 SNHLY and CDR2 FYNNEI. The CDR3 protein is CASSGQGAKETQYF. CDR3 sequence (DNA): TGTGCCAGCAGTGGACAGGGGGCAAAAGAGACCCAGTACTTC.

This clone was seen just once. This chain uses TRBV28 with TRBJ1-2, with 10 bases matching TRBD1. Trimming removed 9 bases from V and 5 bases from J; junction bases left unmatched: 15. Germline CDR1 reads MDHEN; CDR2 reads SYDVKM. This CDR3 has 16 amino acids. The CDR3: CASKGPPGQGFYGYTF. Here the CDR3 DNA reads TGTGCCAGTAAAGGCCCTCCGGGACAGGGGTTTTATGGCTACACCTTC.

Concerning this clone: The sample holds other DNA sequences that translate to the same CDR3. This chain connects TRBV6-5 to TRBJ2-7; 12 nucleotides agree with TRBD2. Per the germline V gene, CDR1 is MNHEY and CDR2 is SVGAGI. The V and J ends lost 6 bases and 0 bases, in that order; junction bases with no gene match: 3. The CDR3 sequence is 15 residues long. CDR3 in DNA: TGTGCCAGCAGCCAGACTAGCGGGAGCTCCTACGAGCAGTACTTC. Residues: CASSQTSGSSYEQYF.

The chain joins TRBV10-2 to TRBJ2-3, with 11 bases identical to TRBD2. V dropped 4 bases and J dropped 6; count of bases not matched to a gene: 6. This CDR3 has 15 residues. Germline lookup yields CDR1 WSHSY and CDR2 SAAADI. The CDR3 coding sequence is TGCGCCAGCAGTGGGGCGCCTAGCGGGAGGGATACGCAGTATTTT. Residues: CASSGAPSGRDTQYF.

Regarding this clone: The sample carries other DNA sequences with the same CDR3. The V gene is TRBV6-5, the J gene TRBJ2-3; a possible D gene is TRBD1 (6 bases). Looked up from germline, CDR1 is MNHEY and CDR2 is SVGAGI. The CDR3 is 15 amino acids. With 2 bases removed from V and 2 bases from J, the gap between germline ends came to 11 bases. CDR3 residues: CASSYGGGYTDTQYF. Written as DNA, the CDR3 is TGTGCCAGCAGTTACGGGGGCGGATACACAGATACGCAGTATTTT.

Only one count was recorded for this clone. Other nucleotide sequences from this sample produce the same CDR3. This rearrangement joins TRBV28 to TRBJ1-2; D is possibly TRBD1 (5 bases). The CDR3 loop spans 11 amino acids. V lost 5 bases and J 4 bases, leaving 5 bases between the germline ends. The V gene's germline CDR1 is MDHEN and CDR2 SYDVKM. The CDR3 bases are TGTGCCAGCAGTGACAGCTATGGCTACACCTTC. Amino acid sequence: CASSDSYGYTF.